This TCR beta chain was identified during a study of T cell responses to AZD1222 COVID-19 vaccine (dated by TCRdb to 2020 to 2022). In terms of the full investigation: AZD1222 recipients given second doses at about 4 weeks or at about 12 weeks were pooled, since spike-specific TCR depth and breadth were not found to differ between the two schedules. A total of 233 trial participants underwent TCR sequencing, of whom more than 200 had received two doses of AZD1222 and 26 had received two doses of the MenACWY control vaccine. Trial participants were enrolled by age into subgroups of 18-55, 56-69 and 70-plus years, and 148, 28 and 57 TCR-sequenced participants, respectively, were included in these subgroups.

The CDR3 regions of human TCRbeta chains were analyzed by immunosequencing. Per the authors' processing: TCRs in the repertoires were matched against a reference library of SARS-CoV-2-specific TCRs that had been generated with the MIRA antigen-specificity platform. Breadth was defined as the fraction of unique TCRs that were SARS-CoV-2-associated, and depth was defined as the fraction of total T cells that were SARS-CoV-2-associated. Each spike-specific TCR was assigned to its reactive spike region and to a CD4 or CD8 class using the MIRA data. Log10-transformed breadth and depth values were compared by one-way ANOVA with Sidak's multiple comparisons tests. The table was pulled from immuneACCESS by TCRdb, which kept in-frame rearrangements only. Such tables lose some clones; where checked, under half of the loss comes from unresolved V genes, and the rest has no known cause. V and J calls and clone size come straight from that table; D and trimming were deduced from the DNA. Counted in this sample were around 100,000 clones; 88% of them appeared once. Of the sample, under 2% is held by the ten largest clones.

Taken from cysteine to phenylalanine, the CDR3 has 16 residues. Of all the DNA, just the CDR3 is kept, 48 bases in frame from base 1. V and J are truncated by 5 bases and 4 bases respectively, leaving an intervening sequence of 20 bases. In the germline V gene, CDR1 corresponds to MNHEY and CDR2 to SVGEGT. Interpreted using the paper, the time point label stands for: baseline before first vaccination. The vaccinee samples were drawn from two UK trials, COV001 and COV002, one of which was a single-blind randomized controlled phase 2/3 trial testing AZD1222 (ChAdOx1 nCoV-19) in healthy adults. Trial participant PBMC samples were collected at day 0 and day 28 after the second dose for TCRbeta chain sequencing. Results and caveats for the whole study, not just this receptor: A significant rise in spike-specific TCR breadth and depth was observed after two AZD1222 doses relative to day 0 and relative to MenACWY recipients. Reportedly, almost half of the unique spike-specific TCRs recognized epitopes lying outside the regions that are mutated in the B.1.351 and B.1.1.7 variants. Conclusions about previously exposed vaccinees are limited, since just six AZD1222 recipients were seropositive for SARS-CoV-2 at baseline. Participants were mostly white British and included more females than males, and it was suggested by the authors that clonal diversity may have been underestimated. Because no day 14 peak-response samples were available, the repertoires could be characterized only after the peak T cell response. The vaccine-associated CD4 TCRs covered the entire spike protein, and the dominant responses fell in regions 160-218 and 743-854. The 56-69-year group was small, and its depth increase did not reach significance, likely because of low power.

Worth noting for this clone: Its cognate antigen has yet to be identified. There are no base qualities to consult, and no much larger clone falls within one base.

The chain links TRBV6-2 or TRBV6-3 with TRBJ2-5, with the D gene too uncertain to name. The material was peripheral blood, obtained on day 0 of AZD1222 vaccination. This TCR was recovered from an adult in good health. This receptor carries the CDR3 CASSIRIPGLPETQYF. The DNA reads TGTGCCAGCAGTATCCGTATTCCGGGCCTCCCAGAGACCCAGTACTTC.